A selection of T cell receptor beta chains follows, all from one sample in a study of blood T cell repertoires in COVID-19. Some clones are missing from TCRdb's copy, which holds only in-frame ones; the method was immunoSEQ multiplex PCR. The table has around 66,000 clones, over 75% seen once. Sequenced: peripheral blood. The receptors come from a man aged 55-75 years with acute or convalescent COVID-19. CDR3s include the opening cysteine and the closing phenylalanine or tryptophan. A D gene is named only where the DNA matches it firmly. The size field is filled for only some rows; it gives once, few, many or a size class.

len: 15
j_gene: TRBJ2-3
abundance: NA
d_gene: NA
v_gene: TRBV5-1
CDR3nt: TGCGCCAGCAGCTCACGGACACTTCCCACAGATACGCAGTATTTT
CDR3aa: CASSSRTLPTDTQYF

len: 15
j_gene: TRBJ1-3
abundance: NA
d_gene: NA
v_gene: TRBV7-9
CDR3nt: TGTGCCAGCAGCTCCGGGGATTCCTCTGGAAACACCATATATTTT
CDR3aa: CASSSGDSSGNTIYF

len: 14
j_gene: TRBJ1-5
abundance: NA
d_gene: NA
v_gene: TRBV10-2
CDR3nt: TGCGCCAGCAGTGAGGCAGATAGCAATCAGCCCCAGCATTTT
CDR3aa: CASSEADSNQPQHF

len: 16
j_gene: TRBJ1-6
abundance: NA
d_gene: TRBD1
v_gene: TRBV5-4
CDR3nt: TGTGCCAGCAGCGCCCTAGGGACAGGACCTAATTCACCCCTCCACTTT
CDR3aa: CASSALGTGPNSPLHF

len: 14
j_gene: TRBJ1-6
abundance: NA
d_gene: NA
v_gene: TRBV4-3
CDR3nt: TGCGCCAGCAGCCAGGTCCAGGAGGATTCACCCCTCCACTTT
CDR3aa: CASSQVQEDSPLHF

len: 15
j_gene: TRBJ2-1
abundance: NA
d_gene: TRBD1
v_gene: TRBV9
CDR3nt: TGTGCCAGCAGCCTCGACAGGGCATCCTACAATGAGCAGTTCTTC
CDR3aa: CASSLDRASYNEQFF

len: 16
j_gene: TRBJ1-5
abundance: NA
d_gene: TRBD1
v_gene: TRBV25-1
CDR3nt: TGTGCCAGCAGTGCCACGGGGACAGGCTGGTACCAGCCCCAGCATTTT
CDR3aa: CASSATGTGWYQPQHF

len: 16
j_gene: TRBJ1-6
abundance: NA
d_gene: TRBD1
v_gene: TRBV2
CDR3nt: TGTGCCAGCAGTGGACAAATAGGGGCAGGGGGTTCACCCCTCCACTTT
CDR3aa: CASSGQIGAGGSPLHF

len: 17
j_gene: TRBJ1-3
abundance: NA
d_gene: TRBD1
v_gene: TRBV7-6
CDR3nt: TGTGCCAGCAGCCCCGGGACAGGGACAAGGTCTGGAAACACCATATATTTT
CDR3aa: CASSPGTGTRSGNTIYF

len: 14
j_gene: TRBJ1-1
abundance: NA
d_gene: NA
v_gene: TRBV19
CDR3nt: TGTGCCAGTAGTCCGAAATACCAGGGCGTTGGGGCTTTCTTT
CDR3aa: CASSPKYQGVGAFF

len: 14
j_gene: TRBJ2-3
abundance: once
d_gene: TRBD1
v_gene: TRBV6-5
CDR3nt: TGTGCCAGCCTAACAGGGGGCCCCACAGATACGCAGTATTTT
CDR3aa: CASLTGGPTDTQYF

len: 14
j_gene: TRBJ2-2
abundance: once
d_gene: TRBD2
v_gene: TRBV24-1
CDR3nt: TGTGCCACCAGTGACTCTAGGACTAGTCGCGAGCTGTTTTTT
CDR3aa: CATSDSRTSRELFF

len: 15
j_gene: TRBJ2-7
abundance: few
d_gene: TRBD1
v_gene: TRBV4-3
CDR3nt: TGCGCCAGCAGCCAACTGCCGGGACAGGGGTACGAGCAGTACTTC
CDR3aa: CASSQLPGQGYEQYF